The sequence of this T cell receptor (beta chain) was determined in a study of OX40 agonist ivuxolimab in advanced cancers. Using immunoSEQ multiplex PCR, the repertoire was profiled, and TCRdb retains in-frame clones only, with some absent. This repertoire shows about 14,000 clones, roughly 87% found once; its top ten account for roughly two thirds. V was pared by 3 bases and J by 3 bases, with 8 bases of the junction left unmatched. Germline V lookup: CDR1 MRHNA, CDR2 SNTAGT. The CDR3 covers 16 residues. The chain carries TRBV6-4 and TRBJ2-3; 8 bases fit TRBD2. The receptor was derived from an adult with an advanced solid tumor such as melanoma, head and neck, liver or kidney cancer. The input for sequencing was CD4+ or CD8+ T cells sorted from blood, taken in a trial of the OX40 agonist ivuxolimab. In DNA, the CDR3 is TGTGCCAGCAGTGAGGTGGGAGCTAGCGGGACAGATACGCAGTATTTT. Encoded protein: CASSEVGASGTDTQYF.